The 4 T cell receptor beta chains reported below all come from one sample, sequenced in a study of cytomegalovirus exposure and HLA in healthy donors. Using immunoSEQ multiplex PCR, the repertoire was profiled, and TCRdb retains in-frame clones only, with some absent. This table has fewer than 85,000 clones, around 96% appearing once. The sequencing sample was made of PBMCs. Receptor source: a woman under 30 in good health and CMV-seronegative.

The CDR3 DNA reads TGCGCCAGCAGCCCGGGACAGCCTAACACTGAAGCTTTCTTT. Encoded protein: CASSPGQPNTEAFF. The rearrangement links TRBV5-1 to TRBJ1-1; 7 positions match TRBD1. CDR1 is SGHRS and CDR2 is YFSETQ in the germline V gene. V lost 4 bases to trimming and J lost 2 bases; unmatched junction nucleotides: 5. The CDR3 totals 14 residues.

This clone was counted a single time. CDR3 nucleotides: TGCGCCAGCAGCCCACCGGGACAGGGGGCCAACACCGGGGAGCTGTTTTTT. Translated, it gives CASSPPGQGANTGELFF. The chain carries TRBV5-1 and TRBJ2-2; 12 nucleotides align to TRBD1. This CDR3 region has 17 residues. V was clipped by 4 bases and J by 2 bases; unmatched bases: 6. The V gene's germline CDR1 is SGHRS and CDR2 YFSETQ.

The chain links TRBV7-5 to TRBJ2-1; TRBD2 was called by the table and not checked on the DNA. TRBV7-5 is annotated as a pseudogene. The CDR3 sequence is 13 residues long. CDR3 region: CARSFATSGSSFF. The DNA of the CDR3 is TGTGCCAGAAGCTTCGCGACTAGCGGGAGTTCGTTCTTC.

The chain couples TRBV2 to TRBJ1-1, with D unclear. With 4 bases removed from V and 0 bases from J, the gap between germline ends came to 9 bases. This CDR3 has 14 amino acids. Germline V gene data show CDR1 as SNHLY and CDR2 as FYNNEI. CDR3 coding DNA: TGTGCCAGCAGTGGCCAGGTCATGAACACTGAAGCTTTCTTT. It yields the protein CASSGQVMNTEAFF.